The source of this T cell receptor (beta chain) is a study of shared T cell receptors in the human thymus. In its sample, this clone was seen a few times. Trimming at V came to 0 bases and at J to 2 bases, leaving 6 bases not matched to a gene. CDR3 length: 18 residues. Germline V gene lookup returns CDR1 MGHRA and CDR2 YSYEKL. Sequencing was performed with immunoSEQ multiplex PCR; in TCRdb, only in-frame clones are kept and a portion is missing. The table has about 660,000 clones, about 89% seen once. The sample was also reused in another study, on human thymus T cells. From that report: Donors consisted of healthy Finnish infants (having corrective surgery for congenital heart defects). Resections removed during corrective heart surgery provided the thymus tissue used. Thymic and blood repertoires appeared to display a bias in their usage of V and J genes. What related research reported was that thymic repertoires overlapped highly among unrelated individuals.

V and J are TRBV4-1 and TRBJ2-3, with 12 bases lining up with TRBD2. The sample was thymocytes. This sequence originates from a boy younger than two with a congenital heart defect. Written as DNA, the CDR3 is TGCGCCAGCAGCCAAGAAATAGGGACTAGCGGGTCCACAGATACGCAGTATTTT. It translates to CASSQEIGTSGSTDTQYF.